This T cell receptor beta chain was obtained from a study of CD8 T cells in Susac syndrome. General study results and limits: TCR sequencing and HLA analysis covered a relatively small number of individuals.

The RNA, about 0.5 to 1 ug, was put through reverse transcription using random hexamers. TCRdb reprocessed the immunoSEQ multiplex PCR reads via MiXCR and lists one record per CDR3 protein. Of almost 450,000 distinct CDR3 sequences listed, around 83% are singletons. CDR1 is SNHLY, CDR2 FYNNEI, per germline. V shed 7 bases, J shed 0 bases, and the junction held 7 bases outside the gene matches. The CDR3 has 16 amino acids. Sequencing of TCR beta was carried out in blood CD8+ and CD4+ T cells. TEMRA cells underwent FACS enrichment and CD8+ and CD4+ T cells underwent negative isolation. Notes on this clonotype: Its antigen is currently unknown.

The sequence was obtained from a human donor with multiple sclerosis. The V gene is TRBV2, the J gene TRBJ2-7, with 12 bases fitting TRBD2. Source material: CD8+ T cells from PBMCs. The CDR3 spells CASTGTSGSNSYEQYF. CDR3 in DNA: TGTGCCAGCACCGGGACTAGCGGGTCCAACTCCTACGAGCAGTACTTC.